Each of the 18 T cell receptor beta chains below was sequenced from the same sample in a study of cytomegalovirus exposure and HLA in healthy donors. Assay used: immunoSEQ multiplex PCR; TCRdb lists only in-frame clones, some missing. The profile shows tens of thousands of clones, around 90% of them singletons. The sequenced material came from PBMCs. Every receptor here comes from a man aged 25-40 years in good health and CMV-seronegative.

This chain joins TRBV13 and TRBJ2-5, with D maybe TRBD2 (5 bases). Germline CDR1 and CDR2: PRHDT and FYEKMQ (reference sequence). V lost 2 bases, J lost 8 bases, and 21 bases lay in between. This CDR3 comprises 16 residues. CDR3 loop: CASSLSRDSFSETQYF. CDR3 coding DNA: TGTGCCAGCAGCTTAAGCCGCGACTCCTTTAGCGAAACCCAGTACTTC.

The chain combines TRBV5-4 with TRBJ2-7, with 11 bases lining up with TRBD2. The germline gives CDR1 SGHNT, CDR2 YYREEE (reference sequence). The CDR3 has 16 amino acids. J was trimmed by 0 bases and V by 2 bases; bases with no gene match: 4. CDR3 sequence reads: CASSFTSGGFSYEQYF. In nucleotides, the CDR3 is TGTGCCAGCAGCTTCACTAGCGGGGGATTCTCCTACGAGCAGTACTTC.

A remark on this clone: One end of the junction varies from germline; a read error may be responsible. The chain combines TRBV7-7 with TRBJ2-1, with D possibly being TRBD1 (5 bases). CDR3 length: 16 amino acids. Germline loops: CDR1 SSHAT, CDR2 FNYEAQ (reference sequence). Here the CDR3 DNA reads TGTGCTAGCAGCCCGACCACAGGTCAGTCCTACAATGAGCAGTTCTTC. The encoded protein is CASSPTTGQSYNEQFF.

This clone was detected once. V and J are TRBV6-5 and TRBJ1-2, with D possibly being TRBD1 (6 bases). CDR3 length: 14 residues. The V end lost 6 bases, the J end lost 4 bases, and 15 bases lay between the germline ends. Germline V gene data show CDR1 as MNHEY and CDR2 as SVGAGI. The CDR3 DNA sequence: TGTGCCAGCAGACGGAGAGCAGGGGCCTATGGCTACACCTTC. Amino acids: CASRRRAGAYGYTF.

V is TRBV7-9 and J is TRBJ2-5; D perhaps matches TRBD2 (5 bases). Germline CDR1 is SEHNR and CDR2 is FQNEAQ (reference sequence). The germline V and J ends were trimmed by 2 bases and 1 base, with 23 bases remaining between them. This CDR3 region has 19 residues. CDR3 amino acids: CASSLRRPLGVTAQETQYF. In nucleotides, the CDR3 is TGTGCCAGCAGCTTAAGACGCCCGCTCGGGGTGACTGCCCAAGAGACCCAGTACTTC.

The genes are TRBV6-1 and TRBJ2-1, with 14 bases that match TRBD2. There are 18 residues in the CDR3. V was clipped by 2 bases and J by 0 bases; unmatched bases: 3. Germline values: CDR1 MNHNS, CDR2 SASEGT. CDR3 protein: CASSERLAGGGSYNEQFF. The DNA for the CDR3 is TGTGCCAGCAGTGAACGACTAGCGGGGGGGGGCTCCTACAATGAGCAGTTCTTC.

CDR3 sequence (DNA): TGTGCCAGCAGTTCCGGGACAGCCTTACAAGAGACCCAGTACTTC. Its translation is CASSSGTALQETQYF. This chain connects TRBV28 to TRBJ2-5, with TRBD1 identical over 7 bases. The V gene end was trimmed by 4 bases and the J gene end by 2 bases; junction bases not matched to a gene: 7. There are 15 residues in the CDR3. The V gene's germline CDR1 is MDHEN and CDR2 SYDVKM.

V and J are TRBV5-1 and TRBJ2-5; unclear D gene. This CDR3 comprises 14 residues. Germline CDR1 and CDR2: SGHRS and YFSETQ. V was trimmed by 4 bases and J by 0 bases, leaving 10 bases between them. The CDR3 DNA reads TGCGCCAGCAGCGCGACCGGGTACCAAGAGACCCAGTACTTC. Protein: CASSATGYQETQYF.

The chain uses TRBV19 and TRBJ2-5; no reliable D call. Germline values: CDR1 LNHDA, CDR2 SQIVND (reference sequence). V lost 1 base and J lost 3, with 9 bases in between. This CDR3 contains 14 residues. CDR3 residues: CASSIAGLEETQYF. The CDR3 DNA reads TGTGCCAGTAGTATAGCGGGTCTTGAAGAGACCCAGTACTTC.

V gene TRBV11-2 combines with J gene TRBJ2-7; no clear D gene. This CDR3 spans 17 amino acids. Trimming cost V 0 bases and J 0 bases, with 15 bases left between them. Germline lookup yields CDR1 SGHAT and CDR2 FQNNGV. Here the CDR3 DNA reads TGTGCCAGCAGCTTAGATTTGCGGAAGAAAGTCTCCTACGAGCAGTACTTC. Its protein product is CASSLDLRKKVSYEQYF.

This clone was counted a single time. The chain recombines TRBV9 with TRBJ1-4, with TRBD1 matching 8 bases. Germline CDR1 SGDLS, CDR2 YYNGEE. Trimming cost V 2 bases and J 7 bases; bases outside gene matches: 7. The CDR3 has 15 amino acids. The CDR3 spells CASSVRQGMGEKLFF. Here the CDR3 DNA reads TGTGCCAGCAGCGTTCGACAGGGGATGGGTGAAAAACTGTTTTTT. Variable domain in full (rest from reference TRBV9 and TRBJ1-4): DSGVTQTPKHLITATGQRVTLRCSPRSGDLSVYWYQQSLDQGLQFLIQYYNGEERAKGNILERFSAQQFPDLHSELNLSSLELGDSALYFCASSVRQGMGEKLFFGSGTQLSVL.

This sequence joins TRBV11-2 and TRBJ1-1, with TRBD1 matching over 8 bases. Trimming cost V 5 bases and J 7 bases; bases outside gene matches: 9. Germline V gene sequence: CDR1 SGHAT, CDR2 FQNNGV. CDR3 length: 14 residues. CDR3 sequence reads: CASSQDRERDEAFF. DNA of the CDR3: TGTGCCAGCAGCCAGGACAGGGAACGGGATGAAGCTTTCTTT.

The gene calls are TRBV5-1 and TRBJ2-5; 9 positions agree with TRBD1. This CDR3 is 16 amino acids long. Germline V lookup: CDR1 SGHRS, CDR2 YFSETQ. V dropped 0 bases and J dropped 5; count of bases not matched to a gene: 8. The CDR3 sequence: CASSLATGQGVETQYF. The CDR3 DNA follows: TGCGCCAGCAGCTTGGCAACGGGACAGGGCGTCGAGACCCAGTACTTC.

The CDR3 region has the DNA TGTGCCAGCAGCTTGGAACCAGGGCAAACTGAAGCTTTCTTT. Its translation is CASSLEPGQTEAFF. V gene TRBV5-8 combines with J gene TRBJ1-1, with D possibly matching TRBD1 (5 bases). Trimming took off 0 bases at V and 5 bases at J, with 11 bases between the two ends. CDR3 length equals 14 residues. The germline V gene has CDR1 SGHTS and CDR2 YDEGEE.

The rearrangement links TRBV27 to TRBJ2-1; TRBD2 matches 16 bases. Per the germline V gene, CDR1 is MNHEY and CDR2 is SMNVEV (reference sequence). Germline trimming cut 1 base from V and 8 bases from J; bases unmatched to any gene: 8. The CDR3 spans 18 residues. The CDR3 loop is CASSLLAGLAGGPDEQFF. CDR3 DNA: TGTGCCAGCAGTTTATTGGCGGGACTAGCGGGAGGGCCCGATGAGCAGTTCTTC.

This clone showed up just a few times. The rearrangement joins TRBV4-2 to TRBJ2-1; 10 positions agree with TRBD1. Per germline, CDR1 LGHNA and CDR2 YNFKEQ. V lost 0 bases and J lost 8; bases outside the gene matches: 7. This CDR3 is built from 16 residues. The chain's CDR3 is CASSQEDRGDMDEQFF. The CDR3 DNA reads as TGTGCCAGCAGCCAAGAGGACAGGGGGGATATGGATGAGCAGTTCTTC.

This clone was picked up one time. V and J are TRBV27 and TRBJ2-1; 9 nucleotides agree with TRBD2. The CDR3 contains 15 residues. The germline V gene has CDR1 MNHEY and CDR2 SMNVEV (reference sequence). Trimming cost V 4 bases and J 5 bases; bases outside gene matches: 6. CDR3 sequence (DNA): TGTGCCAGCAGTTCCGGACTAGCGTATAACAATGAGCAGTTCTTC. It encodes CASSSGLAYNNEQFF.

This clone came up once. This chain connects TRBV11-2 to TRBJ1-1; D is uncertain. This CDR3 spans 13 amino acids. Germline V gives CDR1 SGHAT, CDR2 FQNNGV. V shed 4 bases and J shed 5 bases, with 11 bases lying between them. The CDR3 coding sequence is TGTGCCAGCAGCTGGGAGTCCGGTACTGAAGCTTTCTTT. Translated, it gives CASSWESGTEAFF.